The 9 T cell receptor beta chains below were found in one sample sequenced in a study of blood T cell repertoires in COVID-19 (dated by TCRdb to about 2020). The library relied on the immunoSEQ multiplex PCR assay. TCRdb took this table from immuneACCESS and kept in-frame rearrangements with V and J called. Such tables lack part of the clones; where checked against another copy, unresolved V genes explain under half of the gap, and the rest is unexplained. The sample yields hundreds of thousands of clones; around nine tenths were counted once. The ten largest clones take up 1.5% to 2% of the sample. Sequencing was performed on PBMCs or T cells enriched from blood (not recorded which). All receptors come from a woman aged 45-65 years who had recovered from COVID-19.

In DNA form, the CDR3 reads TGTGCCAGCAGCGCCGGGACAGAGACAGATACGCAGTATTTT. Amino acids: CASSAGTETDTQYF. The chain links TRBV2 to TRBJ2-3; 7 bases line up with TRBD1. The V and J ends lost 6 bases and 3 bases, in that order; junction bases with no gene match: 6. Germline V gives CDR1 SNHLY, CDR2 FYNNEI. The CDR3 has 14 residues. Using reference TRBV2 and TRBJ2-3 for the parts outside the CDR3, the full variable domain is EPEVTQTPSHQVTQMGQEVILRCVPISNHLYFYWYRQILGQKVEFLVSFYNNEISEKSEIFDDQFSVERPDGSNFTLKIRSTKLEDSAMYFCASSAGTETDTQYFGPGTRLTVL.

The J gene is TRBJ1-3, the V gene TRBV28, with D unclear. The V gene lost 7 bases and the J gene lost 4 bases, with 14 bases spanning the gap. The CDR3 runs to 14 residues. CDR1 is MDHEN and CDR2 is SYDVKM in the germline V gene. The CDR3 protein is CASTIDRRGNTIYF. CDR3 bases: TGTGCCAGCACCATAGATCGGAGAGGAAACACCATATATTTT.

In DNA, the CDR3 is TGCGCCAGCAGCTTACAGGGGGGGCCTTTGAACACTGAAGCTTTCTTT. Protein sequence: CASSLQGGPLNTEAFF. V is TRBV5-1 and J is TRBJ1-1; 8 bases match TRBD1. The CDR3 covers 16 residues. With V trimmed by 2 bases and J by 0 bases, 6 bases remained unmatched. CDR1 and CDR2 (germline): SGHRS, YFSETQ.

The V call is TRBV6-5, the J call TRBJ1-1; tentative D call: TRBD1 (5 bases). The CDR3 contains 15 residues. V was cut by 5 bases and J by 5 bases, with 18 bases left in between. In germline, CDR1 is MNHEY, CDR2 SVGAGI. The CDR3 spells CASSLGAGGRTEAFF. The DNA for the CDR3 is TGTGCCAGCAGTCTTGGGGCGGGCGGGAGGACTGAAGCTTTCTTT.

This chain's CDR3 is CASSPYGQVGNQPQHF. The CDR3 nucleotides read TGTGCCAGCAGTCCATACGGACAGGTTGGCAATCAGCCCCAGCATTTT. The chain couples TRBV28 to TRBJ1-5; 7 positions match TRBD1. This CDR3 has 16 residues. Germline CDR1 and CDR2: MDHEN and SYDVKM. V shed 5 bases and J 2 bases; nucleotides not matched to a gene: 9.

The chain links TRBV28 to TRBJ2-2; D possibly corresponds to TRBD2 (6 bases). V was trimmed by 5 bases and J by 9 bases, leaving 10 bases between them. Germline CDR1 reads MDHEN; CDR2 reads SYDVKM. The CDR3 is 12 residues long. CDR3 sequence reads: CASSLGSRELFF. CDR3 DNA: TGTGCCAGCAGTCTCGGGAGCCGGGAGCTGTTTTTT.

This sequence joins TRBV7-9 and TRBJ1-2; D unresolved. There are 13 residues in the CDR3. V was pared by 1 base and J by 8 bases, with 11 bases between. CDR1 is SEHNR and CDR2 is FQNEAQ in the germline V gene (reference sequence). CDR3 loop: CASSLVVERGYTF. As DNA, the CDR3 is TGTGCCAGCAGCTTAGTCGTCGAGAGAGGCTACACCTTC.

This sequence joins TRBV30 and TRBJ2-1, with unresolved D. CDR1 GTSNPN and CDR2 SVGIG come from the germline V gene (reference sequence). The CDR3 runs to 13 residues. V lost 2 bases and J lost 1, with 6 bases in between. CDR3 protein: CAWSPFSYNEQFF. The CDR3 bases are TGTGCCTGGAGTCCCTTTTCCTACAATGAGCAGTTCTTC.

This chain joins TRBV2 and TRBJ2-7; 9 bases match TRBD2. Germline V gene lookup returns CDR1 SNHLY and CDR2 FYNNEI. CDR3 length: 15 amino acids. V lost 6 bases and J lost 5; bases outside the gene matches: 11. The CDR3 here is CASRRISGSLDEQYF. The DNA for the CDR3 is TGTGCCAGCAGAAGAATTAGCGGGAGTCTCGACGAGCAGTACTTC.